Sequencing of this T cell receptor beta chain was carried out in a study of shared clonotypes between healthy human individuals. Study details: Each donor contributed plates that comprised three CD4 naive, three CD4 memory, two CD8 naive and one CD8 memory.

CD8 cells regarded as naive lacked CD45RO, were positively chosen for CCR7, and omitted terminally differentiated effector memory CD45RA+ cells. Germline V gene sequence: CDR1 MNHEY, CDR2 SMNVEV (reference sequence). CDR3 size: 16 residues. The V gene end was trimmed by 3 bases and the J gene end by 0 bases; junction bases not matched to a gene: 4. In the study's own analysis: Junction-only immunoSEQ data arrived without quality scores, meaning filtering differed. Sequencing used immunoSEQ multiplex PCR; TCRdb keeps in-frame clones, though not all of them. V and J calls and clone size are as listed in that table; D and trimming were resolved from the DNA. The repertoire consists of about 680,000 clones, with approximately 90% occurring once and the leading ten covering approximately 24%.

Sequenced input: naive CD8+ T cells sorted from blood. The rearrangement uses TRBV27 and TRBJ2-7, with TRBD2 identical over 11 bases. The TCR originated in a man aged 30 to 45 in good health. The DNA of the CDR3 is TGTGCCAGCAGTTTGGGGACTAGCGGTATCTCCTACGAGCAGTACTTC. This translates into CASSLGTSGISYEQYF.